A single sample is the source of the 8 T cell receptor beta chains below, sequenced in a study of cytomegalovirus exposure and HLA in healthy donors. Repertoires were generated with immunoSEQ multiplex PCR, while TCRdb's copy carries only in-frame clones and drops some. The table records approximately 60,000 clones, approximately 95% of them present only once. Input material: PBMCs. The receptors were gathered from a woman between 18 and 29 years old in good health and CMV-seronegative.

The genes are TRBV19 and TRBJ1-2, with 9 bases identical to TRBD1. Germline V gene sequence: CDR1 LNHDA, CDR2 SQIVND (reference sequence). V was clipped by 6 bases and J by 7 bases; unmatched bases: 9. The CDR3 extends over 14 amino acids. The CDR3 nucleotides are TGTGCCAGTAGCCGGACAGGGGAGTTCTCTGGCTACACCTTC. Translating it yields CASSRTGEFSGYTF.

The DNA of the CDR3 is TGCGCCAGCAGCGCCCGGGCGGGGACAGAACAAACCGGCCCCTCCTACGAGCAGTACTTC. Amino acid sequence: CASSARAGTEQTGPSYEQYF. The chain links TRBV4-1 to TRBJ2-7; a weak D match, TRBD1 (7 bases). V gave up 5 bases and J gave up 0 bases, with 29 bases separating them. This CDR3 spans 20 amino acids. Germline CDR1 MGHRA, CDR2 YSYEKL.

This clone was picked up a small number of times. V and J are TRBV5-4 and TRBJ2-2; weak D call: TRBD1 (6 bases). The CDR3 extends over 14 amino acids. CDR1 is SGHNT and CDR2 is YYREEE in the germline V gene (reference sequence). Trimming cost V 6 bases and J 2 bases, with 11 bases left between them. The CDR3 region has the DNA TGTGCCAGCAACAGGGTCGGTAACACCGGGGAGCTGTTTTTT. Amino acid sequence: CASNRVGNTGELFF.

The chain uses TRBV19 and TRBJ1-2; no firm D call. CDR3 length equals 14 residues. Germline CDR1 LNHDA, CDR2 SQIVND (reference sequence). Trimming shortened V by 3 bases and J by 5 bases, and 13 bases separated the two germline ends. Here the CDR3 reads CASSIWRAEYGYTF. CDR3 coding DNA: TGTGCCAGTAGTATTTGGAGGGCGGAATATGGCTACACCTTC.

The V and J genes are TRBV6-6 and TRBJ1-2, with 10 bases fitting TRBD1. CDR1 MNHNY and CDR2 SVGAGI come from the germline V gene (reference sequence). The J segment lost 5 bases and the V segment lost 2 bases, leaving 8 bases of the junction unmatched. The CDR3 runs to 16 residues. The DNA of the CDR3 is TGTGCCAGCAGTTACCAGAGCTCGGGACAGGGGTATGGCTACACCTTC. Protein: CASSYQSSGQGYGYTF.

V is TRBV5-6 and J is TRBJ2-1, with 10 bases matching TRBD2. CDR1 and CDR2 (germline): SGHDT, YYEEEE. This CDR3 is built from 16 residues. Trimming removed 2 bases from V and 5 bases from J; junction bases left unmatched: 7. In nucleotides, the CDR3 is TGTGCCAGCAGCTTTTCCTTGCTAGCGGGGGACAATGAGCAGTTCTTC. Its protein is CASSFSLLAGDNEQFF.

The chain carries TRBV5-6 and TRBJ2-7; 7 positions match TRBD1. V dropped 5 bases and J dropped 3; count of bases not matched to a gene: 11. Germline-derived CDR1 and CDR2 are SGHDT and YYEEEE. This CDR3 comprises 15 residues. The CDR3 here is CASRHRGQEDYEQYF. The CDR3 nucleotides are TGTGCCAGCAGACACCGAGGACAGGAGGACTACGAGCAGTACTTC.

The chain employs TRBV5-4 and TRBJ1-1; perhaps TRBD1 as D (6 bases). Germline-derived CDR1 and CDR2 are SGHNT and YYREEE (reference sequence). This CDR3 spans 14 amino acids. The germline V and J ends were trimmed by 3 bases and 2 bases, with 11 bases remaining between them. Here the CDR3 DNA reads TGTGCCAGCAGCTCTTCACAGGGTAACACTGAAGCTTTCTTT. Amino acid sequence: CASSSSQGNTEAFF.